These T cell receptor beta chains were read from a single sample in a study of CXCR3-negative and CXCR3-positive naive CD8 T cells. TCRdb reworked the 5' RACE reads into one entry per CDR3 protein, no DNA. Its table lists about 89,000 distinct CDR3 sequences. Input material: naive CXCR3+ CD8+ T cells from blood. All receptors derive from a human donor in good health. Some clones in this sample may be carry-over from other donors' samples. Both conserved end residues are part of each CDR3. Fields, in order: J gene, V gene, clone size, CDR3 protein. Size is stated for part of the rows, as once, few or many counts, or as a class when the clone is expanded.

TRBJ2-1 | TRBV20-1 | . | CSAREVNEQFF
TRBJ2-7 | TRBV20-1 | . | CSALTGGDYEQYF
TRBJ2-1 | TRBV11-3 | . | CASRRPLSGNEQFF
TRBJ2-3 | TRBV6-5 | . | CASSYSFPDTQYF
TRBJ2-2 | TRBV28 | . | CASSLPGHNTGELFF
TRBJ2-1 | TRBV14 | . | CASKPSGGVDEQFF
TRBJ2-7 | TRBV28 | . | CASSLAAGGYEQYF
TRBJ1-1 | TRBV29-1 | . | CSVGSGDMNTEAFF
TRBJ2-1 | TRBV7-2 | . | CASSYLATGYNEQFF
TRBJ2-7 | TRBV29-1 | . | CSVVARVAHEQYF
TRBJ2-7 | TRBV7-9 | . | CASSLYYEQYF
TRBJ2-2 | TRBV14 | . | CASSRRNPQGSYTGELFF
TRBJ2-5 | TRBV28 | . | CASSLYPREVETQYF
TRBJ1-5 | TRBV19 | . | CASSIMAANNQPQHF
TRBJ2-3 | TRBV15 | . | CATSTRAGPTDTQYF
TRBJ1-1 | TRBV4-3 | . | CASSQEGGSLRMNTEAFF
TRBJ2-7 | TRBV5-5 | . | CASSLWGSYEQYF
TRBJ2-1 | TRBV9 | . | CASSVGVRGSYNEQFF
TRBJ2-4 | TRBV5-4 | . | CASSPGLAQNIQYF
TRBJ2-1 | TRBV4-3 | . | CASSQAVAVNEQFF
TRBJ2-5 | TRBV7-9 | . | CASSLAPVGQWETQYF
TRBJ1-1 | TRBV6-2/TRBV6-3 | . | CASSYLTGTPERNTEAFF
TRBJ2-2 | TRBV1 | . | CTSSQYRLAAGTGELFF
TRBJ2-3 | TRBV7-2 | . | CASSLGTTGTDTQYF
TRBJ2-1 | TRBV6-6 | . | CASNLLSNEQFF
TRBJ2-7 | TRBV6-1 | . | CASSEGLAGHSEQYF
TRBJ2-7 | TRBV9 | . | CASSGAGDTYEKYF
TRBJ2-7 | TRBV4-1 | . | CASSRHPGQGGDEQYF
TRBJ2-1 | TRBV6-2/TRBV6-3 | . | CASSYGLARDYNEQFF
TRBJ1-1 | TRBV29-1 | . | CSAGPTTEAFF
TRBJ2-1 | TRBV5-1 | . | CASSPKRGDNEQFF
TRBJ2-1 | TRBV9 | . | CASSVGGLATGHEQFF
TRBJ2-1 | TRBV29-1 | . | CSVPAQGAQGVVF
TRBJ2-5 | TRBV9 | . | CASSVSGETQYF
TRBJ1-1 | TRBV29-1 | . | CSAEDAMNTEAFF
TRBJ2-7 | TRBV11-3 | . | CASSSLPGDYEQYF
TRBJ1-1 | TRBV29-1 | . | CSVDTSAGINTEAFF
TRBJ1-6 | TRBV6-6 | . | CASNSRGWNSPLHF
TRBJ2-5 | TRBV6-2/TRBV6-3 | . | CASYHPSGEETQYF
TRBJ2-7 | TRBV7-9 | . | CASSSNRVNYEQYF
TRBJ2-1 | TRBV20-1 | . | CSASPITGRGASNEQFF
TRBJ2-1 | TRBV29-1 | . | CSVERDLAGNEQFF
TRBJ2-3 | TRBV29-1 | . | CSVEGLAGVVTDTQYF
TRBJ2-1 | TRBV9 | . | CASSLPLAGGYSSYNEQFF
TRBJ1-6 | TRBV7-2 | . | CASSHLHSYNSPLHF
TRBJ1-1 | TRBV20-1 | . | CSAGSNTEAFF
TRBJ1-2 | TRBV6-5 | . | CASTPTPEGIGSIYGYTF
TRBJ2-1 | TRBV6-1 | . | CASSDSGPAIDEQFF
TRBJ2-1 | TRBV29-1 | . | CSVATGTRVGEQFF
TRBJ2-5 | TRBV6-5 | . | CASSYPGQGQETQYF
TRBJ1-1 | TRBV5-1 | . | CASSLEQGGAEAFF
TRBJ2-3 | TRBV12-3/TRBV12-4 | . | CASSFTSPGDTQYF
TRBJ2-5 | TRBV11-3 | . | CASSLMALLQETQYF
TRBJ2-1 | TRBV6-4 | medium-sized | CASSVSSEYNEQFF
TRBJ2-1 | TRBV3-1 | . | CASSPVLAGGGNEQFF
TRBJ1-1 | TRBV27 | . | CASSKTGGWVNTEAFF
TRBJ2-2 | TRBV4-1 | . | CASSQDRSWNTGELFF